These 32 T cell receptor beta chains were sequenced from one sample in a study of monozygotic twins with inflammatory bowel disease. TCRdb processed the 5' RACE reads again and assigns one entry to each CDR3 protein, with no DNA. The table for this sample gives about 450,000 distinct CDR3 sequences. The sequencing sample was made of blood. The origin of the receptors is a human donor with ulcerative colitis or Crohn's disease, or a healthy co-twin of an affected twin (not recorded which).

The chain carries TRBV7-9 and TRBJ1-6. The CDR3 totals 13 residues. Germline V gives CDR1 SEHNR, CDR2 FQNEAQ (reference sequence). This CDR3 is CASSEGVNSPLHF.

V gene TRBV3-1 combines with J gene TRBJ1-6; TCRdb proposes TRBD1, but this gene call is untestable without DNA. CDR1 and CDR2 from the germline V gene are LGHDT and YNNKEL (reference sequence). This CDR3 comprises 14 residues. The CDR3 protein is CASSRRQANSPLHF.

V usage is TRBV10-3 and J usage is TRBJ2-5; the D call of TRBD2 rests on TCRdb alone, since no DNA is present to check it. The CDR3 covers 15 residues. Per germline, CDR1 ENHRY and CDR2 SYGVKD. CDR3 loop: CAISLETSGKETQYF.

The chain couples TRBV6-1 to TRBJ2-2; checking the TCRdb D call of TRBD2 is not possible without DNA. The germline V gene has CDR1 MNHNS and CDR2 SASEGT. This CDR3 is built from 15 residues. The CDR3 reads CASSPGSYAGGELFF.

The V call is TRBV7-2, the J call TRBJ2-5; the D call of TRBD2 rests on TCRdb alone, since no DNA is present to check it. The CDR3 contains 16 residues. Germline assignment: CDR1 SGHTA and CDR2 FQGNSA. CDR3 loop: CASSFRPFAGGETQYF.

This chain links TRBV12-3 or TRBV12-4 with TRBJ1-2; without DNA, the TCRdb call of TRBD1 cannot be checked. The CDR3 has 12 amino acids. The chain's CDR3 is CASTGDSYGYTF.

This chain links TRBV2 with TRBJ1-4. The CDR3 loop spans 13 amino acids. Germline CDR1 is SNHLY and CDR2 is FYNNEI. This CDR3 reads CASTRAANEKLFF.

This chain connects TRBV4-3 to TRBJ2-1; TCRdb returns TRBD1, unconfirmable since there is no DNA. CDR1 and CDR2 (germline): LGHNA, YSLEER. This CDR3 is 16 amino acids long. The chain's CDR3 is CASSQATGGVFNEQFF.

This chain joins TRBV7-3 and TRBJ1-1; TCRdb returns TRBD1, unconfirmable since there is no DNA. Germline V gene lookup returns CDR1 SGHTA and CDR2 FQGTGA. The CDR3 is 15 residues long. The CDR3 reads CASSSEAGGSTEAFF. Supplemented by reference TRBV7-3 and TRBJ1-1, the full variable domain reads GAGVSQTPSNKVTEKGKYVELRCDPISGHTALYWYRQSLGQGPEFLIYFQGTGAADDSGLPNDRFFAVRPEGSVSTLKIQRTERGDSAVYLCASSSEAGGSTEAFFGQGTRLTVV.

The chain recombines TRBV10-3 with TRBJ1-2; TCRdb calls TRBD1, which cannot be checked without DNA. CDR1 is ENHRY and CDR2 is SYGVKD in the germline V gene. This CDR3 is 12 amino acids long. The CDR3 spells CAITGHSYGYTF.

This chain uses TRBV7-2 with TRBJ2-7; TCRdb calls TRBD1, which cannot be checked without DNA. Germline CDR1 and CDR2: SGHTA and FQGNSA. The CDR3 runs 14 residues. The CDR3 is CASKFRTGPYEQYF. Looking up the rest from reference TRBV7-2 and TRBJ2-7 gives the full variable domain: GAGVSQSPSNKVTEKGKDVELRCDPISGHTALYWYRQSLGQGLEFLIYFQGNSAPDKSGLPSDRFSAERTGGSVSTLTIQRTQQEDSAVYLCASKFRTGPYEQYFGPGTRLTVT.

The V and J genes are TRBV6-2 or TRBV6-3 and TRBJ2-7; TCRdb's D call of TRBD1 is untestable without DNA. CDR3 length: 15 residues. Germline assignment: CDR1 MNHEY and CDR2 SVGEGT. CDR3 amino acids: CASSTQGRPSYEQYF.

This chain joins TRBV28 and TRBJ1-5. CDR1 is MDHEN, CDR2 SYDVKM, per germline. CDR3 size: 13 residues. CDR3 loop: CASSLSPTQPQHF.

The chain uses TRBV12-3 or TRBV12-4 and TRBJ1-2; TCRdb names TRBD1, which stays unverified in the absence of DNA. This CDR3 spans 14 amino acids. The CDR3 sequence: CASSPRQVLGGYTF.

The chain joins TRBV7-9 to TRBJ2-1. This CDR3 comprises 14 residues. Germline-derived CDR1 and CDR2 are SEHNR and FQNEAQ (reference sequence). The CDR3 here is CASSPLEDYNEQFF.

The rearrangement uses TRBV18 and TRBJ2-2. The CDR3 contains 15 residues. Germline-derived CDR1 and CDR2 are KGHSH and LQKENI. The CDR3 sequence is CASSPGRADTGELFF.

CDR3 protein: CASSLSPSGSHEQYF. The chain links TRBV27 to TRBJ2-7; the D call from TCRdb, TRBD2, cannot be confirmed without DNA. Germline V CDR1 and CDR2: MNHEY, SMNVEV (reference sequence). CDR3 length: 15 amino acids.

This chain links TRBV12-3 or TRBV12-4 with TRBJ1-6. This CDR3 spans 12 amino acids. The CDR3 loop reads CASSTHNSPLHF.

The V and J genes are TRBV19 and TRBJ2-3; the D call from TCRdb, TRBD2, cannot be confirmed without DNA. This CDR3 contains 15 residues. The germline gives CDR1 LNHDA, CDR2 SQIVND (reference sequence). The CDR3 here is CASSYSGGGTDTQYF.

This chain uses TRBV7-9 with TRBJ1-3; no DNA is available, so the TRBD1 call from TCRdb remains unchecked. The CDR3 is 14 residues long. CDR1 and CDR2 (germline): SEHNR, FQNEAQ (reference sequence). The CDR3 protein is CASRRQGSENTIYF.

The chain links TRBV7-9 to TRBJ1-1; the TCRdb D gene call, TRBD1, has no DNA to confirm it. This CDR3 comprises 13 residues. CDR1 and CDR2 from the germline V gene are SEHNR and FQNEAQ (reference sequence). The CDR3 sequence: CASSAHRVTEAFF.

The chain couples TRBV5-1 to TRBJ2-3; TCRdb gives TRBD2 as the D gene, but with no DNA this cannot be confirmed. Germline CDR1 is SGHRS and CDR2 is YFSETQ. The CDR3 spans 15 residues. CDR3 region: CASSYSGDSTDTQYF.

The CDR3 region is CASSLPDNEQFF. The rearrangement uses TRBV7-9 and TRBJ2-1. This CDR3 region has 12 residues. In germline, CDR1 is SEHNR, CDR2 FQNEAQ (reference sequence). The full variable domain, in which reference TRBV7-9 and TRBJ2-1 provide the parts outside the CDR3, is DTGVSQNPRHKITKRGQNVTFRCDPISEHNRLYWYRQTLGQGPEFLTYFQNEAQLEKSRLLSDRFSAERPKGSFSTLEIQRTEQGDSAMYLCASSLPDNEQFFGPGTRLTVL.

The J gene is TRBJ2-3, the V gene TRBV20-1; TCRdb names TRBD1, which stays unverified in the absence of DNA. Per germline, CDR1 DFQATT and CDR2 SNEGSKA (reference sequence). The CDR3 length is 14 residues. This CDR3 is CSASRAPPTDTQYF.

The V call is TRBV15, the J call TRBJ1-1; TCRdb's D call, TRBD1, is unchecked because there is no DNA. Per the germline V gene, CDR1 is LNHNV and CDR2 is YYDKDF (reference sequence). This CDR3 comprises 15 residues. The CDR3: CATSRDRVPNTEAFF.

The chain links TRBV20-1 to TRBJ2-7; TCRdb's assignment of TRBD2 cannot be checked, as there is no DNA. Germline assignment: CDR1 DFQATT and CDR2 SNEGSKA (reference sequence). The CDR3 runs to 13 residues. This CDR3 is CSANQREEDEQYF.

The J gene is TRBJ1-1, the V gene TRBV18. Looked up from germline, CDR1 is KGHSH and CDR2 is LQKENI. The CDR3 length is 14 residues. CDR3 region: CASSPAELNTEAFF.

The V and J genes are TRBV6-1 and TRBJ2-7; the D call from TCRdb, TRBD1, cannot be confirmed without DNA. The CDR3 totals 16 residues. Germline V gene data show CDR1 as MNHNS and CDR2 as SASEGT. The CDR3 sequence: CASSQAQGAGSYEQYF.

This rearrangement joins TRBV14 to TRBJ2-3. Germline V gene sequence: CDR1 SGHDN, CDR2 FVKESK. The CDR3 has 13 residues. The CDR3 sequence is CTSSRFKSDTQYF.

The CDR3 spells CASSRRTPSGATYEQYF. The J gene is TRBJ2-7, the V gene TRBV3-1; as DNA is missing, the TRBD2 call by TCRdb cannot be tested. CDR1 is LGHDT and CDR2 is YNNKEL in the germline V gene (reference sequence). The CDR3 runs 17 residues.

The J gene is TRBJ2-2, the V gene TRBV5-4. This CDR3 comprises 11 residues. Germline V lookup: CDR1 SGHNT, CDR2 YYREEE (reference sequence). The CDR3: CASSLDGELFF.

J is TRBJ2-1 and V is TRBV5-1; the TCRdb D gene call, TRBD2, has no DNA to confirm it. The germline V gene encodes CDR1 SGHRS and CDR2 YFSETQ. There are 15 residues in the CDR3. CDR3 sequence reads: CASSLARRDIDEQFF.